Sequencing of this T cell receptor beta chain was carried out in a study of CD8 T cells in ankylosing spondylitis. CDR1 is LGHNA and CDR2 is YNFKEQ in the germline V gene. Trimming took 0 bases from V and 0 from J, leaving 12 bases between them. The CDR3 is 17 amino acids. With molecular barcodes, quantitative 5'-RACE was used to make the TCR beta libraries. In TCRdb, the 5' RACE reads were re-called with MiXCR into one record per CDR3 protein. The table includes 670,000 or so distinct CDR3 sequences, 19% detected once. This clonotype turned up a few times. Its matching antigen is unknown. General study points: Disease-linked clones were CD8+ and relatively rare in peripheral blood. Reports of some motif variants in reactive arthritis synovial fluid and blood predate this one. A TCR beta motif made of fewer than ten highly homologous variants seemed typical of ankylosing spondylitis blood. Clones linked to disease were reported to show significant enrichment in matched ankylosing spondylitis synovial fluid.

The sequence derives from a male donor with ankylosing spondylitis. V usage is TRBV4-2 and J usage is TRBJ2-1; D gene ambiguous. What was sequenced was blood, either unsorted or a sorted T cell fraction (not recorded which). The CDR3 bases are TGTGCCAGCAGCCAAGACTTAGCTGAAGGCTCCTACAATGAGCAGTTCTTC. Its protein product is CASSQDLAEGSYNEQFF.